This T cell receptor beta chain was observed in a study of cytomegalovirus exposure and HLA in healthy donors. Across the study: The Caucasian-associated ancestry cluster contained 75% to 85% of the approximately 400 genotyped donors.

Primers: 60 Vbeta forward and 13 Jbeta reverse. The assay was immunoSEQ multiplex PCR, and TCRdb's table has in-frame clones only and misses some. The repertoire holds over 150,000 clones, with around 83% as singletons. This receptor was identified in a man aged 50-59 years in good health and CMV-seronegative. The material sequenced was PBMCs.

DNA for the CDR3: TGTGCCAGCACCCCCGGACTAGCGGCAACCGGGGAGCTGTTTTTT. Its protein is CASTPGLAATGELFF. The V gene is TRBV2, the J gene TRBJ2-2, with 10 bases fitting TRBD2. Germline V lookup: CDR1 SNHLY, CDR2 FYNNEI. The CDR3 extends over 15 amino acids. Germline trimming cut 7 bases from V and 5 bases from J; bases unmatched to any gene: 7.